This T cell receptor (beta chain) was captured by sequencing in a study of T cell changes during pregnancy in multiple sclerosis. This CDR3 has 13 residues. From germline, CDR1 is LGHNA and CDR2 YSLEER. Trimming pared 1 base from V and 8 bases from J, leaving 8 bases between. Generated by immunoSEQ multiplex PCR, the TCRdb table keeps only in-frame clones and is missing some. The sample shows 40,000 to 60,000 clones, less than 95% of them seen only once. The receptor was derived from a female donor with multiple sclerosis, enrolled in a pregnancy study. Sequenced here: CD8+ T cells from peripheral blood mononuclear cells, sampled in the second trimester of pregnancy. This chain connects TRBV4-3 to TRBJ1-4; D ambiguous. The CDR3, as DNA: TGCGCCAGCAGCCAAGGGGCCGGCGAAAAACTGTTTTTT. Protein: CASSQGAGEKLFF.